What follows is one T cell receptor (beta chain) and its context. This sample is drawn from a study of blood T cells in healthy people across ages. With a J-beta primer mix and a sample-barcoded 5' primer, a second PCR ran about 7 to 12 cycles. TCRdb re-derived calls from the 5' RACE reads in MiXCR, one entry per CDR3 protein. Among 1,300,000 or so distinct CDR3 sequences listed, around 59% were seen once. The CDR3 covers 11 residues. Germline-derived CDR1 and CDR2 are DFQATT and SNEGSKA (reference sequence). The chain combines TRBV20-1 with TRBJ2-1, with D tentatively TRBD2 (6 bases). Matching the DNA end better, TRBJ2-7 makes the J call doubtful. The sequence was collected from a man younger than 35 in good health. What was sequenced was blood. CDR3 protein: CSAAREYEQYF. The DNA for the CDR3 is TGCAGTGCTGCTCGGGAGTACGAGCAGTACTTC.